What follows are 30 T cell receptor beta chains derived from one specimen sequenced in a study of shared clonotypes between healthy human individuals. Assay used: immunoSEQ multiplex PCR; TCRdb lists only in-frame clones, some missing. The data show 1.6 million or so clones, 97% to 99% seen once. Sample: naive CD4+ T cells sorted from blood. Specified subset: CD45RA+ positively selected. The receptors derive from a young man in good health.

The V call is TRBV18, the J call TRBJ1-5; the match to TRBD1 covers 12 bases. With V trimmed by 0 bases and J by 5 bases, 11 bases remained unmatched. This CDR3 spans 19 amino acids. CDR1 is KGHSH, CDR2 LQKENI, per germline. DNA of the CDR3: TGTGCCAGCTCACCACCCCGCGGGGACAGGGGGCACTTATATCAGCCCCAGCATTTT. This sequence encodes CASSPPRGDRGHLYQPQHF. Full variable domain (rest looked up from reference TRBV18 and TRBJ1-5): NAGVMQNPRHLVRRRGQEARLRCSPMKGHSHVYWYRQLPEEGLKFMVYLQKENIIDESGMPKERFSAEFPKEGPSILRIQQVVRGDSAAYFCASSPPRGDRGHLYQPQHFGDGTRLSIL.

The chain recombines TRBV5-4 with TRBJ2-3, with D possibly being TRBD1 (6 bases). The CDR3 length is 15 residues. Trimming removed 2 bases at V and 0 bases at J, with 10 bases between. From germline, CDR1 is SGHNT and CDR2 YYREEE (reference sequence). The CDR3 sequence is CASSFPGVSTDTQYF. The DNA for the CDR3 is TGTGCCAGCAGCTTTCCAGGGGTGAGCACAGATACGCAGTATTTT.

This chain connects TRBV7-8 to TRBJ2-2; D is unclear. CDR1 is SGHVS and CDR2 is FQNEAQ in the germline V gene. The CDR3 loop spans 13 amino acids. V lost 5 bases to trimming and J lost 5 bases, with 9 bases between them. CDR3 coding DNA: TGTGCCAGCAGCCGCATCCAAACCGGGGAGCTGTTTTTT. It is translated as CASSRIQTGELFF.

V is TRBV9 and J is TRBJ2-1; TRBD2 is a possible D gene (5 bases). The CDR3 is made up of 15 amino acids. Germline V gene data show CDR1 as SGDLS and CDR2 as YYNGEE. V lost 0 bases and J lost 10, with 17 bases in between. CDR3 residues: CASSVVGSRDVEQFF. Written as DNA, the CDR3 is TGTGCCAGCAGCGTAGTTGGGTCGAGGGATGTGGAGCAGTTCTTC.

The J gene is TRBJ2-6, the V gene TRBV7-6; 8 nucleotides agree with TRBD1. The CDR3 is 17 amino acids. Germline V gene data show CDR1 as SGHVS and CDR2 as FNYEAQ. Trimming took 5 bases from V and 0 from J; bases not matched to a gene: 6. CDR3 coding DNA: TGTGCCAGCAGCCCCGGGACAGGTATCTCTGGGGCCAACGTCCTGACTTTC. Protein product: CASSPGTGISGANVLTF.

About this clone itself: The same CDR3 is also encoded by other DNA sequences in this sample. The genes are TRBV5-1 and TRBJ1-1; D gene unclear. CDR3 length: 13 amino acids. The V and J ends lost 1 base and 4 bases respectively, with 8 bases between them. In germline, CDR1 is SGHRS, CDR2 YFSETQ. In DNA form, the CDR3 reads TGCGCCAGCAGCTTGAGGGTAGGCACTGAAGCTTTCTTT. Protein: CASSLRVGTEAFF.

The chain employs TRBV6-9 and TRBJ2-7; 7 nucleotides agree with TRBD1. After removal of 0 bases from V and 4 bases from J, the junction contained 18 bases not matched to a gene. Germline V gene lookup returns CDR1 MNHGY and CDR2 SVAAGI. This CDR3 has 19 residues. The chain's CDR3 is CASSYSETYKDRHLYEQYF. Written as DNA, the CDR3 is TGTGCCAGCAGTTATTCGGAAACATATAAGGACAGGCATCTTTACGAGCAGTACTTC.

The rearrangement links TRBV5-4 to TRBJ1-1, with a weak D call TRBD1 (5 bases). V was trimmed by 6 bases and J by 6 bases, leaving 15 bases between them. The CDR3 runs to 13 residues. Germline V gives CDR1 SGHNT, CDR2 YYREEE (reference sequence). The DNA of the CDR3 is TGTGCCAGCACCCTAAGGGGCGCCGCTGAAGCTTTCTTT. Its protein product is CASTLRGAAEAFF.

In DNA, the CDR3 is TGTGCCATCAGTGAGGACAGCACTGAAGCTTTCTTT. It encodes CAISEDSTEAFF. This sequence joins TRBV10-3 and TRBJ1-1; maybe TRBD1 (5 bases). Germline V gene sequence: CDR1 ENHRY, CDR2 SYGVKD. This CDR3 has 12 residues. The V and J ends lost 2 bases and 4 bases respectively, with 5 bases between them.

The chain combines TRBV5-4 with TRBJ2-1; D gene ambiguous. The length of the CDR3 is 11 residues. The V end was cut by 2 bases, the J end by 8 bases, with 5 bases between. CDR1 and CDR2 from the germline V gene are SGHNT and YYREEE (reference sequence). This chain's CDR3 is CASSLFDEQFF. CDR3 coding DNA: TGTGCCAGCAGCTTATTCGATGAGCAGTTCTTC.

The V call is TRBV7-8, the J call TRBJ2-1; D perhaps matches TRBD2 (5 bases). Germline values: CDR1 SGHVS, CDR2 FQNEAQ. The CDR3 loop spans 17 amino acids. Trimming cost V 0 bases and J 6 bases, with 18 bases left between them. In nucleotides, the CDR3 is TGTGCCAGCAGCTTAGCCCAAAGAGGGCTAGGTTTCAATGAGCAGTTCTTC. It translates to CASSLAQRGLGFNEQFF.

The rearrangement links TRBV11-2 to TRBJ2-1; the D is unclear. Germline V lookup: CDR1 SGHAT, CDR2 FQNNGV. CDR3 length equals 14 residues. Trimming pared 3 bases from V and 2 bases from J, leaving 8 bases between. The CDR3 region is CASSFDGAYNEQFF. DNA of the CDR3: TGTGCCAGCAGCTTCGACGGAGCCTACAATGAGCAGTTCTTC.

The CDR3 region is CASSHAVIRTRNTGELFF. In nucleotides, the CDR3 is TGTGCCAGCAGCCACGCCGTCATCCGGACTAGGAACACCGGGGAGCTGTTTTTT. The rearrangement joins TRBV14 to TRBJ2-2; TRBD2 agrees at 7 bases. The V segment lost 3 bases and the J segment 1 base; nucleotides outside the gene matches: 11. The CDR3 extends over 18 amino acids. Per germline, CDR1 SGHDN and CDR2 FVKESK.

The chain couples TRBV5-6 to TRBJ1-2; the D gene is possibly TRBD1 (5 bases). V was trimmed by 0 bases and J by 5 bases, leaving 8 bases between them. Germline V gene lookup returns CDR1 SGHDT and CDR2 YYEEEE. There are 13 residues in the CDR3. CDR3 nucleotide sequence: TGTGCCAGCAGCTTGGGACGGGGGTATGGCTACACCTTC. As protein: CASSLGRGYGYTF.

The chain is built from TRBV5-1 and TRBJ1-1; the D gene is possibly TRBD1 (6 bases). CDR1 is SGHRS and CDR2 is YFSETQ in the germline V gene. V lost 4 bases, J lost 4 bases, and 17 bases lay in between. The CDR3 consists of 15 residues. In DNA form, the CDR3 reads TGCGCCAGCAGCCCGAGGGGGGAGGTAGTCACTGAAGCTTTCTTT. This codes for CASSPRGEVVTEAFF.

This chain uses TRBV18 with TRBJ2-3; 9 nucleotides line up with TRBD2. CDR1 and CDR2 (germline): KGHSH, LQKENI. The CDR3 is made up of 15 amino acids. Losses at the gene ends were 4 bases for V and 3 bases for J; bases not matched to a gene: 5. The CDR3 region has the DNA TGTGCCAGCTCACGACAGACTAGCGGAACAGATACGCAGTATTTT. It codes for CASSRQTSGTDTQYF.

The rearrangement uses TRBV27 and TRBJ2-7; no clear D gene. CDR3 length: 15 residues. Trimming cost V 4 bases and J 6 bases, with 19 bases left between them. Germline values: CDR1 MNHEY, CDR2 SMNVEV (reference sequence). The CDR3 DNA sequence: TGTGCCAGCAGTTCCACTCTCGTCTCTACTACCGAGCAGTACTTC. This translates into CASSSTLVSTTEQYF.

The V gene is TRBV27, the J gene TRBJ2-2; 7 nucleotides agree with TRBD2. The trim removed 11 bases at V and 6 bases at J, leaving 12 bases unmatched. There are 14 residues in the CDR3. Germline V CDR1 and CDR2: MNHEY, SMNVEV (reference sequence). The CDR3 sequence: CACGSRLGAGELFF. In nucleotides, the CDR3 is TGTGCCTGCGGGAGCCGATTAGGCGCCGGGGAGCTGTTTTTT.

The rearrangement uses TRBV7-9 and TRBJ1-2, with a possible D match to TRBD1 (5 bases). In germline, CDR1 is SEHNR, CDR2 FQNEAQ (reference sequence). The CDR3 contains 14 residues. The V end lost 5 bases, the J end lost 4 bases, and 14 bases lay between the germline ends. In DNA, the CDR3 is TGTGCCAGCAGCCTGACAGCGTCACCCTATGGCTACACCTTC. Encoded protein: CASSLTASPYGYTF.

A remark on this clone: Additional DNA sequences in this sample encode the identical CDR3. This chain links TRBV5-1 with TRBJ2-3; 13 nucleotides align to TRBD2. J gave up 3 bases and V 3 bases, and 7 bases lay outside the gene matches. The CDR3 consists of 17 residues. From germline, CDR1 is SGHRS and CDR2 YFSETQ. CDR3 sequence reads: CASSWTSGRAGTDTQYF. CDR3 DNA: TGCGCCAGCAGCTGGACTAGCGGGAGAGCGGGTACAGATACGCAGTATTTT.

The chain has TRBV18 and TRBJ1-2, with 7 bases lining up with TRBD1. CDR3 length: 16 amino acids. CDR1 and CDR2 from the germline V gene are KGHSH and LQKENI. Trimming at V came to 3 bases and at J to 6 bases, leaving 13 bases not matched to a gene. The CDR3 nucleotides are TGTGCCAGCTCACCGAGGGGGCGCGGCCAATCGGATGGCTACACCTTC. This codes for CASSPRGRGQSDGYTF. The full variable domain, with the rest looked up from reference TRBV18 and TRBJ1-2, is NAGVMQNPRHLVRRRGQEARLRCSPMKGHSHVYWYRQLPEEGLKFMVYLQKENIIDESGMPKERFSAEFPKEGPSILRIQQVVRGDSAAYFCASSPRGRGQSDGYTFGSGTRLTVV.

The V call is TRBV29-1, the J call TRBJ1-2, with D perhaps TRBD1 (6 bases). The germline V and J ends were trimmed by 6 bases and 10 bases, with 21 bases remaining between them. The V gene's germline CDR1 is SQVTM and CDR2 ANQGSEA. This CDR3 has 13 residues. The CDR3 spells CSVADSLVVYYTF. The DNA for the CDR3 is TGCAGCGTAGCGGACAGCTTGGTGGTCTACTACACCTTC.

Concerning this clone itself: At one of its ends the junction is not consistent with the germline gene, which may arise from a read error. The chain joins TRBV7-7 to TRBJ2-7; D is unclear. The germline gives CDR1 SSHAT, CDR2 FNYEAQ (reference sequence). The CDR3 length is 16 residues. The chain's CDR3 is CASSLRHTPLNYEQYF. The CDR3 region has the DNA TGTGCTAGCAGCCTACGGCACACCCCGCTTAACTACGAGCAGTACTTC.

This chain connects TRBV10-3 to TRBJ2-7; D is perhaps TRBD1 (6 bases). Trimming stripped 3 bases from V and 5 bases from J, with 14 bases between. Germline CDR1 ENHRY, CDR2 SYGVKD. The CDR3 spans 14 residues. CDR3 region: CAISDTGQRDEQYF. CDR3 nucleotide sequence: TGTGCCATCAGTGACACAGGGCAGCGCGACGAGCAGTACTTC.

This rearrangement joins TRBV28 to TRBJ2-1; the match to TRBD2 covers 13 bases. Germline V gene data show CDR1 as MDHEN and CDR2 as SYDVKM. The CDR3 consists of 16 residues. J was trimmed by 5 bases and V by 5 bases; bases with no gene match: 6. CDR3 nucleotides: TGTGCCAGCAGTCCCCGGACTAGCGGGAGTCACAATGAGCAGTTCTTC. This encodes CASSPRTSGSHNEQFF.

The chain employs TRBV30 and TRBJ2-1; tentatively, D is TRBD2 (6 bases). Germline CDR1 and CDR2: GTSNPN and SVGIG (reference sequence). Trimming cost V 2 bases and J 15 bases, with 17 bases left between them. CDR3 length equals 12 residues. The DNA for the CDR3 is TGTGCCTGGAGTTTATATACGGGAGTTATGTTCTTC. This encodes CAWSLYTGVMFF.

This chain connects TRBV5-4 to TRBJ1-2; 8 nucleotides agree with TRBD1. The CDR3 extends over 16 amino acids. Germline assignment: CDR1 SGHNT and CDR2 YYREEE (reference sequence). The V gene end was trimmed by 0 bases and the J gene end by 7 bases; junction bases not matched to a gene: 11. The CDR3 DNA is TGTGCCAGCAGCTTGGGAATAGGACAGGGTGAGGGTGGCTACACCTTC. Translated: CASSLGIGQGEGGYTF.

CDR3 DNA sequence: TGTGCCAGCAGCTCACAGGGGCGCAATGAGCAGTTCTTC. This codes for CASSSQGRNEQFF. The chain employs TRBV5-4 and TRBJ2-1; 7 bases are a match to TRBD1. Germline-derived CDR1 and CDR2 are SGHNT and YYREEE (reference sequence). Trimming took 3 bases from V and 6 from J; bases not matched to a gene: 3. The CDR3 has 13 amino acids.

This clone was counted a single time. The gene calls are TRBV27 and TRBJ1-5, with unresolved D. Germline V gene data show CDR1 as MNHEY and CDR2 as SMNVEV (reference sequence). V lost 6 bases and J 0 bases, leaving 9 bases between the germline ends. CDR3 size: 14 residues. CDR3 region: CASRGWNSNQPQHF. For the CDR3, the DNA is TGTGCCAGCAGAGGGTGGAATAGCAATCAGCCCCAGCATTTT.

The chain has TRBV5-4 and TRBJ1-1; 9 bases align to TRBD1. This CDR3 has 15 amino acids. CDR1 and CDR2 from the germline V gene are SGHNT and YYREEE (reference sequence). The junction had 10 bases not matched to a gene; V was cut back by 4 bases and J by 6 bases. The CDR3 sequence is CASSASGDRDSEAFF. The CDR3 DNA reads as TGTGCCAGCAGCGCCTCCGGGGACAGGGACTCTGAAGCTTTCTTT.